The rows below give T cell receptor beta chains drawn from one sample of a study of graft-versus-host responses after intestinal transplantation. Profiled with immunoSEQ multiplex PCR; TCRdb holds only in-frame clones, not every one. The sample holds 84,000 or so clones, approximately 92% seen once. What these receptors recognize is not known. Source: unstimulated CD8+ T cells sorted from spleen or lymph node cells, taken before transplant. The receptors were sampled from a human donor who was the organ donor for an intestinal transplant. Each CDR3 is given with its conserved first and last residue. A D gene is named only where the DNA matches it firmly. For some rows the clone size is stated as once, few or many, or as a class when expanded; others skip it.

>TRBV27|-|-|TRBJ2-2
TGTGCCAGCAGTCGACGAACAGCGCCCGGGGGGCTGTTTTTT
CASSRRTAPGGLFF
>TRBV9|-|-|TRBJ1-2
TGTGCCAGCAGCCCTCAGCAGGGGCCTAACTATGGCTACACCTTC
CASSPQQGPNYGYTF
>TRBV27|-|-|TRBJ1-2
TGTGCCAGCAGCCGAGATGAGGGCCCCATGGATGGCTACACCTTC
CASSRDEGPMDGYTF
>TRBV5-4|-|TRBD2|TRBJ2-7
TGTGCCAGCAGCTTGCGCCCGACTAGCGGGGGGGCCTACGAGCAGTACTTC
CASSLRPTSGGAYEQYF
>TRBV19|-|TRBD1|TRBJ2-7
TGTGCCAGTAGTGATACAGGGGGGAGCTCCTACGAGCAGTACTTC
CASSDTGGSSYEQYF
>TRBV9|-|TRBD1|TRBJ1-6
TGTGCCAGCACGGTCGGACAGGGAGCTTCACCCCTCCACTTT
CASTVGQGASPLHF
>TRBV5-4|once|-|TRBJ2-1
TGTGCCAGCAGCGCTGCGGGACAGCCGTTCTTC
CASSAAGQPFF
>TRBV2|-|-|TRBJ2-7
TGTGCCAGCAGTGAAACAGGGTACGAGCAGTACTTC
CASSETGYEQYF
>TRBV5-5|-|-|TRBJ1-1
TGTGCCAGCAGGCGACGCAGGGTGTCATGGAACACTGAAGCTTTCTTT
CASRRRRVSWNTEAFF
>TRBV6-1|once|-|TRBJ1-2
TGTGCCAGCACCGAAGGAGTAGGGGATGGCTACACCTTC
CASTEGVGDGYTF
>TRBV6-5|-|TRBD2|TRBJ2-1
TGTGCCAGCAGTCCTACTAGCGCCAGCAATGAGCAGTTCTTC
CASSPTSASNEQFF
>TRBV5-5|-|-|TRBJ2-4
TGTGCCAGCAGCTTTCTCGCGGAAGGCATTCAGTACTTC
CASSFLAEGIQYF
>TRBV11-3|once|TRBD1|TRBJ1-1
TGTGCCAGCAGCTTCCAGGGGGCCGGTGAAGCTTTCTTT
CASSFQGAGEAFF
>TRBV10-3|-|-|TRBJ1-5
TGTGCCATCCCAGGTAACAATCAGCCCCAGCATTTT
CAIPGNNQPQHF
>TRBV7-3|once|TRBD2|TRBJ2-3
TGTGCCAGCAGCTTTAGCGGGAGTGGCACAGATACGCAGTATTTT
CASSFSGSGTDTQYF
>TRBV9|-|TRBD2|TRBJ2-2
TGTGCCAGCAGCGTAGCCGGGCTAGCGGGAGGGTCCGGGGAGCTGTTTTTT
CASSVAGLAGGSGELFF
>TRBV6-4|-|TRBD1|TRBJ2-1
TGTGCCAGCAGTCCTCTAAACCACGGGACAGTCTATGAGCAGTTCTTC
CASSPLNHGTVYEQFF
>TRBV4-2|-|TRBD2|TRBJ2-2
TGTGCCAGCAGCCGAGCGTGGGGTAGCGGGAGTCGTATCACCGGGGAGCTGTTTTTT
CASSRAWGSGSRITGELFF
>TRBV7-6|-|TRBD1|TRBJ2-7
TGTGCCAGCAGCTTAGAGGGCAGGGGGAGCTACGAGCAGTACTTC
CASSLEGRGSYEQYF
>TRBV29-1|-|-|TRBJ1-2
TGCAGCGTTGGCCACAGGAGAGACTATGGCTACACCTTC
CSVGHRRDYGYTF
>TRBV7-8|-|-|TRBJ2-7
TGTGCCAGCAGCTTCGGACACAAGTACGAGCAGTACTTC
CASSFGHKYEQYF
>TRBV7-9|-|TRBD2|TRBJ2-1
TGTGCCAGCAGCCCCCTTCCGGGACTAGTCCCGCGCAATGAGCAGTTCTTC
CASSPLPGLVPRNEQFF
>TRBV21-1|-|-|TRBJ1-5
TGTGCCGGGGGGAACGAGGGAGACCCGGGGGACAGGGGCCGCATTACCAATCAGCCCCAGCATTTT
CAGGNEGDPGDRGRITNQPQHF
>TRBV7-8|-|-|TRBJ2-1
TGTGCCGTACTAGAAACTGGAGGGCCTAGCTCCTACAATGAGCAGTTCTTC
CAVLETGGPSSYNEQFF
>TRBV2|-|TRBD1|TRBJ1-2
TGTGCCAGCAGTCCCGGGACAGGGCCTAGGGGCTACACCTTC
CASSPGTGPRGYTF
>TRBV7-8|-|-|TRBJ1-5
TGTGCCAGCAGCTGGGGAGGGGACAATCAGCCCCAGCATTTT
CASSWGGDNQPQHF
>TRBV13|-|TRBD2|TRBJ2-7
TGTGCCAGCAGCTCGGGACTAGCGGGGGCCCTGGGCTCCTACGAGCAGTACTTC
CASSSGLAGALGSYEQYF
>TRBV7-6|-|TRBD2|TRBJ2-7
TGTGCCAGCAGCGCGGGGGAAAACGAGCAGTACTTC
CASSAGENEQYF
>TRBV28|once|TRBD1|TRBJ1-4
TGTGCCAGCAGTTTCGGGACAGGGATAGAAAAACTGTTTTTT
CASSFGTGIEKLFF
>TRBV5-6|-|TRBD1|TRBJ2-5
TGTGCCAGCAGCTTAGGACAGGGGATGACCCAGTACTTC
CASSLGQGMTQYF
>TRBV6-4|few|TRBD1|TRBJ1-1
TGTGCCAGCAGACAGGGGCCCAACACTGAAGCTTTCTTT
CASRQGPNTEAFF
>TRBV27|-|-|TRBJ2-1
TGTGCCAGCAGTTTGTATCGGAGTAATGAGCAGTTCTTC
CASSLYRSNEQFF
>TRBV28|-|TRBD1|TRBJ1-2
TGTGCCAGCAGTTTCTCTACAGGGGGGTCTTATGGCTACACCTTC
CASSFSTGGSYGYTF
>TRBV6-5|once|TRBD1|TRBJ1-2
TGTGCCAGCAGTTACCGCCGCGACAGGGAAGACTATGGCTACACCTTC
CASSYRRDREDYGYTF
>TRBV11-1|-|-|TRBJ2-7
TGTGCCAGCAGCTTACGTGGAGGTTACGAGCAGTACTTC
CASSLRGGYEQYF
>TRBV7-9|-|-|TRBJ2-5
TGTGCCAGCAGCTCCCCGCTCGAGCCGGAGGAGACCCAGTACTTC
CASSSPLEPEETQYF